This TCR beta chain is from a study of cytomegalovirus exposure and HLA in healthy donors. Whole-study findings and limits: Earlier results showed most TCR beta V segments being productive about 87% or about 30% of the time. A later analysis linked a missense DCLRE1C variant to TCR beta V- and J-gene trimming. As a later analysis revealed, most CMV-associated TCR beta chains appeared HLA-restricted.

It was with 60 Vbeta and 13 Jbeta primers that the PCR ran. Measured with immunoSEQ multiplex PCR; TCRdb has only the in-frame clones, and not every one. The sample includes 150,000 to 200,000 clones, about 70% seen only once; the top ten take about 3%. V lost 0 bases and J lost 6, with 9 bases in between. The CDR3 sequence is 13 residues long. From germline, CDR1 is SGHRS and CDR2 YFSETQ. A word on this clone: Its cognate antigen is unknown.

This chain joins TRBV5-1 and TRBJ1-1, with D perhaps matching TRBD1 (5 bases). Sequencing input: PBMCs. The TCR originated in a male donor in good health and CMV-seronegative. The CDR3 is CASSLGWGAEAFF. The CDR3 bases are TGCGCCAGCAGCTTGGGTTGGGGGGCTGAAGCTTTCTTT.